Shown below are 27 T cell receptor beta chains from a single sample sequenced in a study of long-term antiretroviral therapy in people with HIV. An immunoSEQ assay, version v3.0, was performed at survey level. Here immunoSEQ multiplex PCR was the method, and the copy in TCRdb shows in-frame clones only, minus some. The sample includes 25,000 to 35,000 clones, 95% of them seen just once. The specimen comprised unsorted PBMCs, sampled 5.3 years after starting antiretroviral therapy. These receptors were taken from a man aged 25-45 years with HIV.

The chain combines TRBV5-1 with TRBJ2-5, with TRBD2 matching over 10 bases. Germline trimming cut 1 base from V and 0 bases from J; bases unmatched to any gene: 9. The CDR3 is made up of 18 amino acids. Germline-derived CDR1 and CDR2 are SGHRS and YFSETQ. The CDR3 here is CASSLYGLAELYQETQYF. The CDR3 nucleotides read TGCGCCAGCAGCTTGTACGGACTAGCGGAGTTGTACCAAGAGACCCAGTACTTC.

The genes are TRBV28 and TRBJ2-7, with 7 bases that match TRBD1. J gave up 6 bases and V 8 bases, and 10 bases lay outside the gene matches. This CDR3 contains 13 residues. Germline loops: CDR1 MDHEN, CDR2 SYDVKM. The CDR3 reads CASLTEGAGEQYF. The CDR3 nucleotides are TGTGCCAGCTTGACCGAGGGGGCTGGCGAGCAGTACTTC.

V and J are TRBV27 and TRBJ1-1, with 7 bases matching TRBD1. The junction had 20 bases not matched to a gene; V was cut back by 4 bases and J by 6 bases. The CDR3 has 18 residues. CDR1 MNHEY and CDR2 SMNVEV come from the germline V gene (reference sequence). CDR3 nucleotides: TGTGCCAGCAGTTCAATCCCCTTCCCCCGACAGGGTTCCCCTGAAGCTTTCTTT. Protein product: CASSSIPFPRQGSPEAFF.

The CDR3 nucleotides read TGTGCCAGCAGCGACGGGGGGACCCAGTACTTC. This encodes CASSDGGTQYF. The chain combines TRBV11-2 with TRBJ2-5; possibly TRBD2 for D (6 bases). The CDR3 spans 11 residues. V lost 5 bases and J lost 7, with 8 bases in between. Germline V gives CDR1 SGHAT, CDR2 FQNNGV.

CDR3 residues: CASRNTGELFF. For the CDR3, the DNA is TGTGCCAGCAGGAACACCGGGGAGCTGTTTTTT. The rearrangement uses TRBV7-9 and TRBJ2-2; no definite D call. The CDR3 sequence is 11 residues long. The ends were cut back, 6 bases at V and 1 base at J, with 0 bases in the middle. Germline V gene sequence: CDR1 SEHNR, CDR2 FQNEAQ (reference sequence). Full variable domain (rest looked up from reference TRBV7-9 and TRBJ2-2): DTGVSQNPRHKITKRGQNVTFRCDPISEHNRLYWYRQTLGQGPEFLTYFQNEAQLEKSRLLSDRFSAERPKGSFSTLEIQRTEQGDSAMYLCASRNTGELFFGEGSRLTVL.

The CDR3 loop is CASSYFGGDTGELFF. CDR3 bases: TGTGCCAGCAGTTACTTTGGGGGGGACACCGGGGAGCTGTTTTTT. The chain uses TRBV6-5 and TRBJ2-2; TRBD2 agrees at 7 bases. V lost 1 base to trimming and J lost 3 bases; unmatched junction nucleotides: 2. In germline, CDR1 is MNHEY, CDR2 SVGAGI. This CDR3 has 15 amino acids.

The rearrangement links TRBV29-1 to TRBJ1-1; D uncertain. The CDR3 loop spans 14 amino acids. Germline assignment: CDR1 SQVTM and CDR2 ANQGSEA. The V end was cut by 7 bases, the J end by 1 base, with 16 bases between. Here the CDR3 reads CSATSGWGNTEAFF. CDR3 in DNA: TGCAGCGCCACGTCGGGGTGGGGGAACACTGAAGCTTTCTTT.

The chain is built from TRBV7-3 and TRBJ2-2; 9 bases align to TRBD2. The CDR3 sequence is 18 residues long. CDR1 SGHTA and CDR2 FQGTGA come from the germline V gene. V shed 5 bases and J 8 bases; nucleotides not matched to a gene: 18. The CDR3 sequence: CASSPLLDAGGPSGELFF. CDR3 sequence (DNA): TGTGCCAGCAGCCCCCTCCTGGATGCGGGAGGGCCTTCTGGGGAGCTGTTTTTT. Full variable domain (remainder filled in from reference TRBV7-3 and TRBJ2-2): GAGVSQTPSNKVTEKGKYVELRCDPISGHTALYWYRQSLGQGPEFLIYFQGTGAADDSGLPNDRFFAVRPEGSVSTLKIQRTERGDSAVYLCASSPLLDAGGPSGELFFGEGSRLTVL.

The chain has TRBV6-1 and TRBJ2-1; D is unclear. Germline V gene lookup returns CDR1 MNHNS and CDR2 SASEGT. Trimming pared 0 bases from V and 4 bases from J, leaving 7 bases between. CDR3 size: 14 residues. DNA for the CDR3: TGTGCCAGCAGTGAAGCCCCCAGGTACAATGAGCAGTTCTTC. Translated: CASSEAPRYNEQFF.

The J gene is TRBJ2-1, the V gene TRBV7-2; D is unresolved. The CDR3 sequence is 11 residues long. Germline loops: CDR1 SGHTA, CDR2 FQGNSA. V lost 10 bases and J lost 6, with 10 bases in between. The CDR3 protein is CAKTAGNEQFF. The CDR3 nucleotides are TGTGCCAAAACGGCCGGCAATGAGCAGTTCTTC.

This chain connects TRBV10-3 to TRBJ2-7, with a tentative D call TRBD1 (5 bases). The germline CDR1 and CDR2 sequences are ENHRY and SYGVKD. The V and J ends lost 3 bases and 3 bases respectively, with 9 bases between them. CDR3 size: 13 residues. CDR3 nucleotide sequence: TGTGCCATCAGTGACAGGGTTGGCTACGAGCAGTACTTC. It translates to CAISDRVGYEQYF.

This chain links TRBV27 with TRBJ2-2, with TRBD1 matching over 7 bases. CDR1 is MNHEY, CDR2 SMNVEV, per germline (reference sequence). With 4 bases clipped from V and 0 bases from J, the junction kept 5 bases outside the gene matches. The CDR3 loop spans 16 amino acids. CDR3 in amino acids: CASSSYRGPNTGELFF. The CDR3 bases are TGTGCCAGCAGTTCGTACAGGGGTCCGAACACCGGGGAGCTGTTTTTT.

CDR3 protein: CASIYPPGYEQYF. CDR3 coding DNA: TGTGCCAGCATTTACCCACCGGGGTACGAGCAGTACTTC. The J gene is TRBJ2-7, the V gene TRBV2; maybe TRBD2 (5 bases). CDR1 and CDR2 (germline): SNHLY, FYNNEI. The CDR3 extends over 13 amino acids. V lost 7 bases to trimming and J lost 4 bases, with 14 bases between them.

The chain links TRBV7-6 to TRBJ2-4; D is possibly TRBD2 (6 bases). V was shortened by 5 bases and J by 1 base, with 12 bases between the two germline ends. This CDR3 spans 15 amino acids. Germline CDR1 reads SGHVS; CDR2 reads FNYEAQ. The CDR3 coding sequence is TGTGCCAGCAGCGACCTCCGGGGGGCCAAAAACATTCAGTACTTC. This sequence encodes CASSDLRGAKNIQYF.

The V call is TRBV5-6, the J call TRBJ2-3; weak D call: TRBD1 (6 bases). The CDR3 length is 13 residues. The V end was cut by 0 bases, the J end by 5 bases, with 7 bases between. Per germline, CDR1 SGHDT and CDR2 YYEEEE. The CDR3 region has the DNA TGTGCCAGCAGCTTGGAGGACAGAGATACGCAGTATTTT. It translates to CASSLEDRDTQYF.

This clone was seen just once. The J gene is TRBJ2-7, the V gene TRBV7-9; 9 bases align to TRBD2. Germline CDR1 and CDR2: SEHNR and FQNEAQ (reference sequence). The CDR3 has 13 residues. V lost 5 bases and J lost 7; bases outside the gene matches: 6. CDR3 protein: CASSILSGSEQYF. The DNA of the CDR3 is TGTGCCAGCAGCATCCTTAGCGGGAGTGAGCAGTACTTC.

The chain joins TRBV19 to TRBJ1-2; 8 bases agree with TRBD1. CDR1 LNHDA and CDR2 SQIVND come from the germline V gene (reference sequence). Trimming removed 1 base from V and 3 bases from J; junction bases left unmatched: 1. The CDR3 is 14 amino acids. DNA for the CDR3: TGTGCCAGTAGTATAGGACAGGGGTACTATGGCTACACCTTC. This translates into CASSIGQGYYGYTF. Together with reference TRBV19 and TRBJ1-2, the CDR3 gives the full variable domain: DGGITQSPKYLFRKEGQNVTLSCEQNLNHDAMYWYRQDPGQGLRLIYYSQIVNDFQKGDIAEGYSVSREKKESFPLTVTSAQKNPTAFYLCASSIGQGYYGYTFGSGTRLTVV.

V usage is TRBV11-3 and J usage is TRBJ1-2; D is undetermined. V was shortened by 9 bases and J by 6 bases, with 14 bases between the two germline ends. The CDR3 loop spans 12 amino acids. Germline V gene sequence: CDR1 SGHNT, CDR2 YENEEA. In nucleotides, the CDR3 is TGTGCCAGACGAACAAAGCTCGATGGCTACACCTTC. This codes for CARRTKLDGYTF.

This clone was seen a few times. The junction departs from the called germline gene at one end, perhaps through a read error. The chain is built from TRBV7-7 and TRBJ2-3; TRBD2 might be the D (5 bases). The CDR3 has 15 amino acids. Germline CDR1 is SSHAT and CDR2 is FNYEAQ (reference sequence). The CDR3 DNA is TGTGCTAGCAGCCAAACTGGTTTAGAGGGAGATACGCAGTATTTT. Translation: CASSQTGLEGDTQYF. Using reference TRBV7-7 and TRBJ2-3 for the parts outside the CDR3, the full variable domain is GAGVSQSPRYKVTKRGQDVTLRCDPISSHATLYWYQQALGQGPEFLTYFNYEAQPDKSGLPSDRFSAERPEGSISTLTIQRTEQRDSAMYRCASSQTGLEGDTQYFGPGTRLTVL.

The chain couples TRBV6-5 to TRBJ1-1; D remains ambiguous. Germline-derived CDR1 and CDR2 are MNHEY and SVGAGI. Trimming pared 9 bases from V and 3 bases from J, leaving 8 bases between. The CDR3 contains 11 residues. CDR3 bases: TGTGCCAGGCTACTGTACACTGAAGCTTTCTTT. Translation: CARLLYTEAFF.

The chain has TRBV7-9 and TRBJ2-7; 8 nucleotides align to TRBD1. V dropped 5 bases and J dropped 0; count of bases not matched to a gene: 6. Per the germline V gene, CDR1 is SEHNR and CDR2 is FQNEAQ (reference sequence). This CDR3 has 15 residues. The CDR3 DNA follows: TGTGCCAGCAGCCCAACAGGGGGAAGCTCCTACGAGCAGTACTTC. Its protein product is CASSPTGGSSYEQYF.

This clone was seen only once. The chain is built from TRBV7-3 and TRBJ2-3, with unresolved D. Germline V gene sequence: CDR1 SGHTA, CDR2 FQGTGA. Trimming shortened V by 4 bases and J by 0 bases, and 8 bases separated the two germline ends. There are 14 residues in the CDR3. CDR3: CASSSSGSTDTQYF. The DNA of the CDR3 is TGTGCCAGCAGCTCGTCCGGCAGCACAGATACGCAGTATTTT.

This chain connects TRBV18 to TRBJ1-6; 8 nucleotides line up with TRBD1. The CDR3 contains 17 residues. CDR1 and CDR2 (germline): KGHSH, LQKENI. The trim removed 4 bases at V and 0 bases at J, leaving 5 bases unmatched. CDR3 DNA: TGTGCCAGCTCACGCGACAGGGGAAGCTCCTATAATTCACCCCTCCACTTT. It yields the protein CASSRDRGSSYNSPLHF.

V usage is TRBV2 and J usage is TRBJ2-1, with 8 bases aligning to TRBD2. Per germline, CDR1 SNHLY and CDR2 FYNNEI. The CDR3 consists of 18 residues. The trim removed 6 bases at V and 3 bases at J, leaving 16 bases unmatched. CDR3 DNA: TGTGCCAGCAGAAGGTACAGCGGGGGCCAACAGTTCTACAATGAGCAGTTCTTC. This gives the protein CASRRYSGGQQFYNEQFF. The full variable domain, with the rest looked up from reference TRBV2 and TRBJ2-1, is EPEVTQTPSHQVTQMGQEVILRCVPISNHLYFYWYRQILGQKVEFLVSFYNNEISEKSEIFDDQFSVERPDGSNFTLKIRSTKLEDSAMYFCASRRYSGGQQFYNEQFFGPGTRLTVL.

This clone has a single count. The rearrangement uses TRBV4-2 and TRBJ1-1; tentatively, D is TRBD1 (5 bases). This CDR3 is 13 amino acids long. Trimming stripped 4 bases from V and 4 bases from J, with 10 bases between. The germline V gene encodes CDR1 LGHNA and CDR2 YNFKEQ. For the CDR3, the DNA is TGTGCCAGCAGCCCGGACATTTCCACTGAAGCTTTCTTT. Its protein product is CASSPDISTEAFF.

This clone was counted a single time. V usage is TRBV19 and J usage is TRBJ2-7; the D call may be TRBD1 or TRBD2 (5 bases each). Germline V gene sequence: CDR1 LNHDA, CDR2 SQIVND (reference sequence). The V gene lost 7 bases and the J gene lost 7 bases, with 14 bases spanning the gap. The CDR3 contains 12 residues. This CDR3 reads CASTSDGGEQYF. The CDR3 DNA reads TGTGCCAGTACCTCGGATGGGGGTGAGCAGTACTTC.

This clone was seen just once. The chain employs TRBV20-1 and TRBJ1-5, with 8 bases that match TRBD1. The CDR3 extends over 11 amino acids. Germline CDR1 reads DFQATT; CDR2 reads SNEGSKA (reference sequence). The J segment lost 12 bases and the V segment lost 5 bases, leaving 6 bases of the junction unmatched. This CDR3 reads CSAGGQGRQHF. CDR3 in DNA: TGCAGTGCTGGAGGACAGGGCCGCCAGCATTTT.